This T cell receptor beta chain was sequenced during a study of T cell clonality in common variable immunodeficiency. Whole-study findings and limits: In common variable immunodeficiency, TCR beta chains reportedly carried fewer deletions and N-nucleotide insertions. Shared TCRbeta clones were fewer between CVID subjects than controls. Compared with healthy controls, CVID subjects showed increased TCRbeta clonality, mostly in about a third.

Clones were sequenced by immunoSEQ multiplex PCR, and TCRdb holds only the in-frame ones, with some missing. The sample contains around 13,000 clones, none of them singletons. Patients and controls were mostly of Caucasian heritage. No CVID subject was ill or on immunomodulatory drugs when sampled. Regarding this clone: Its antigen is currently unknown. The sequence runs out 3 residues before the end of the CDR3; the remainder is reconstructed from the germline J gene.

Germline V gene sequence: CDR1 GTSNPN, CDR2 SVGIG (reference sequence). V lost 3 bases and J lost 6; bases outside the gene matches: 7. CDR3 length equals 15 residues. The V gene is TRBV30, the J gene TRBJ2-2; 10 nucleotides align to TRBD1. The specimen sequenced was peripheral blood mononuclear cells. This clonotype was sampled from a human donor with common variable immunodeficiency. CDR3 residues: CAWSGTGDVAGELFF. The sequenced part of the CDR3 DNA is TGTGCCTGGAGCGGGACAGGGGATGTGGCCGGGGAG.